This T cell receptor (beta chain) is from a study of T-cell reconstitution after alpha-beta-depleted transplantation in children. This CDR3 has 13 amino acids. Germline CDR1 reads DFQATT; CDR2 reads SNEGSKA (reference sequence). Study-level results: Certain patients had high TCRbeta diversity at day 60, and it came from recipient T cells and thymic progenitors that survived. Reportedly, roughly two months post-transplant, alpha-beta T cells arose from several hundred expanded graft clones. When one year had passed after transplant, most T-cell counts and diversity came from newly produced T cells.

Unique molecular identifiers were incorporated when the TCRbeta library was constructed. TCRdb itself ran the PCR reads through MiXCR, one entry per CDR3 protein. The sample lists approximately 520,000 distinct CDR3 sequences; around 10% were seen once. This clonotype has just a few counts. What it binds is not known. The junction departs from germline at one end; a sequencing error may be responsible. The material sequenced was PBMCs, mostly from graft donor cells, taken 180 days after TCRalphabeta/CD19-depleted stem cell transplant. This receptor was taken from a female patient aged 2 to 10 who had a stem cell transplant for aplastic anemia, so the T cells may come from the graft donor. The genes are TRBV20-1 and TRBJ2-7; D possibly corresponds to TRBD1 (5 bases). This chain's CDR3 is CSATKDTTYEQYF. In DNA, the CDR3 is TGCAGTGCAACCAAGGACACGACCTACGAACAGTACTTC.